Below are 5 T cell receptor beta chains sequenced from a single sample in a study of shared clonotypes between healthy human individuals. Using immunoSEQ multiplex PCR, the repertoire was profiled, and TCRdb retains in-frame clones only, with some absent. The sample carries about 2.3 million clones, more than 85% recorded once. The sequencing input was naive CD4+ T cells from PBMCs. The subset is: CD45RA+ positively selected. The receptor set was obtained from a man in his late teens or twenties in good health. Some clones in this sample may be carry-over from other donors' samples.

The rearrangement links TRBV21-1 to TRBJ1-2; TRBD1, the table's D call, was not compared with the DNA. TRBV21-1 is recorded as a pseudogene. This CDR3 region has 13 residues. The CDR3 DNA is TGTGCCAGCAGCAACAGGGGCGGAGGCGGCTACACCTTC. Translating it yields CASSNRGGGGYTF.

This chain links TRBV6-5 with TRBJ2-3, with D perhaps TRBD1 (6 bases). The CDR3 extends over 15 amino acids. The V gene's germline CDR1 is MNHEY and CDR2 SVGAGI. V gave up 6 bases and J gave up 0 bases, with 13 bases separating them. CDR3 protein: CASRNRASSTDTQYF. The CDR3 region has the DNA TGTGCCAGCAGGAACAGGGCTTCTAGCACAGATACGCAGTATTTT.

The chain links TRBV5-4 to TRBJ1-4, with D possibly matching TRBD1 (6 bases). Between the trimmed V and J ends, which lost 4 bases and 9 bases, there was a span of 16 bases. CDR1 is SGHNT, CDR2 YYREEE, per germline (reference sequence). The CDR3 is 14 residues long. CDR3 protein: CASSLQGTGKKLFF. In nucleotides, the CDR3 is TGTGCCAGCAGCCTCCAGGGGACGGGTAAAAAACTGTTTTTT.

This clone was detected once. The CDR3 DNA reads as TGTGCCAGCAGCCCTAGCGGAGTGGTCTACAATGAGCAGTTCTTC. As protein: CASSPSGVVYNEQFF. The genes are TRBV5-4 and TRBJ2-1; 7 bases agree with TRBD2. Germline V gene lookup returns CDR1 SGHNT and CDR2 YYREEE (reference sequence). V trimming: 4 bases; J trimming: 3 bases; junction bases outside the gene matches: 7. The CDR3 has 15 residues.

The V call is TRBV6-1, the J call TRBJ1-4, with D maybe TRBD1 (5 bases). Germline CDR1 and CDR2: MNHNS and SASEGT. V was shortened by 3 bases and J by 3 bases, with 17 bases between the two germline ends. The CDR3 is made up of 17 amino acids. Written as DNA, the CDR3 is TGTGCCAGCAGTGATCATCGTCAGGGAGCGGCTAATGAAAAACTGTTTTTT. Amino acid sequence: CASSDHRQGAANEKLFF.